The present T cell receptor (beta chain) was sequenced within a study of shared clonotypes between healthy human individuals. The wider study: Each donor had three CD4 naive, three CD4 memory, two CD8 naive and one CD8 memory plate. General observations from the study: Researchers found naive subsets generally carried larger estimated richness than memory subsets. Researchers sampled only blood; tissue repertoires likely differ.

On this clone itself: Its antigen is undetermined. In the same sample, other DNA sequences code for this CDR3.

Method: immunoSEQ multiplex PCR; TCRdb's copy keeps in-frame clones and lacks some. Of 2 million to 2.5 million clones listed, 85% to 95% are singletons. CDR1 SGDLS and CDR2 YYNGEE come from the germline V gene. V lost 2 bases to trimming and J lost 1 base; unmatched junction nucleotides: 2. This CDR3 contains 17 residues. The chain uses TRBV9 and TRBJ2-1; TRBD2 matches 14 bases. This clonotype was sampled from a man in his late teens or twenties in good health. Some clones in this sample may be carry-over from other donors' samples. Material for sequencing was naive CD4+ T cells from PBMCs. Subset indicated: CD45RA+ positively selected. The CDR3 loop reads CASSVGTSGSSYNEQFF. CDR3 bases: TGTGCCAGCAGCGTGGGGACTAGCGGGAGTTCCTACAATGAGCAGTTCTTC.